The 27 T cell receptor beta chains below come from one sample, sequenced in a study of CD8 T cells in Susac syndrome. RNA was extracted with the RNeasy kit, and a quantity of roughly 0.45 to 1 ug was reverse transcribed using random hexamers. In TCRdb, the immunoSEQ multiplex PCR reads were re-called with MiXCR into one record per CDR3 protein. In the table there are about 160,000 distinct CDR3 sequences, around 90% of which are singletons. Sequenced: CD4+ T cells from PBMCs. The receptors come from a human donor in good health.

CDR3 DNA: TGTGCCAGCAGCGTAGAGGCAGAACTTTACTTC. It is translated as CASSVEAELYF. The gene calls are TRBV9 and TRBJ2-7; D unclear. V lost 0 bases to trimming and J lost 13 bases, with 11 bases between them. The CDR3 has 11 amino acids. Germline V gene lookup returns CDR1 SGDLS and CDR2 YYNGEE.

The CDR3 nucleotides read TGTGCCAGCTCTCCCAGCGGACAGGACACAGATACGCAGTATTTT. It codes for CASSPSGQDTDTQYF. V is TRBV18 and J is TRBJ2-3, with 7 bases that match TRBD1. Germline V gene sequence: CDR1 KGHSH, CDR2 LQKENI. J was trimmed by 2 bases and V by 6 bases; bases with no gene match: 8. This CDR3 has 15 residues.

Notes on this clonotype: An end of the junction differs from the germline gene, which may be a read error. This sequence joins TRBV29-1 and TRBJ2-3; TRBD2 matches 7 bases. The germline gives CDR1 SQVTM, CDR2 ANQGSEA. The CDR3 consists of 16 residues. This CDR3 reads CNVAPLTSDRTDTQYF. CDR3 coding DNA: TGCAACGTTGCTCCTCTTACTAGCGACAGAACAGATACGCAGTATTTT.

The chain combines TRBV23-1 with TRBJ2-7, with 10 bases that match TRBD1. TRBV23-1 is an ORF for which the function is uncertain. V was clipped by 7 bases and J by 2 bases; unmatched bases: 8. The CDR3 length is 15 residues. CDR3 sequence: CASTVSGTGAYEQYF. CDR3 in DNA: TGCGCCAGCACCGTTTCCGGGACAGGGGCCTACGAGCAGTACTTC.

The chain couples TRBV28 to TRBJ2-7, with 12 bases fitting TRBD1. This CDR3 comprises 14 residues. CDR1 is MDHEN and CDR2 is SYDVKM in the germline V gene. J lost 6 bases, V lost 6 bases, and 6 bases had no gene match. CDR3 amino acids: CASRRGTGGREQYF. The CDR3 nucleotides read TGTGCCAGCAGACGGGGGACAGGGGGCCGCGAGCAGTACTTC. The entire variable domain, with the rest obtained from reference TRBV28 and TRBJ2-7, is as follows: DVKVTQSSRYLVKRTGEKVFLECVQDMDHENMFWYRQDPGLGLRLIYFSYDVKMKEKGDIPEGYSVSREKKERFSLILESASTNQTSMYLCASRRGTGGREQYFGPGTRLTVT.

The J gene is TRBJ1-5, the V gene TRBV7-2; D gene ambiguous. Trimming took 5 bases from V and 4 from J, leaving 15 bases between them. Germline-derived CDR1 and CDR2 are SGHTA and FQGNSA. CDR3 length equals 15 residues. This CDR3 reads CASSPEVGHNQPQHF. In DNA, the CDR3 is TGTGCCAGCAGCCCGGAGGTAGGCCATAATCAGCCCCAGCATTTT.

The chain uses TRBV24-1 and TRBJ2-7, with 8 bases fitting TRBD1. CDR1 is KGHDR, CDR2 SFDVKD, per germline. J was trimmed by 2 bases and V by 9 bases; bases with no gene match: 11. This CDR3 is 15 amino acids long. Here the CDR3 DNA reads TGTGCCACCGGTCCAGGGGGCCCTGCGCCCTACGAGCAGTACTTC. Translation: CATGPGGPAPYEQYF.

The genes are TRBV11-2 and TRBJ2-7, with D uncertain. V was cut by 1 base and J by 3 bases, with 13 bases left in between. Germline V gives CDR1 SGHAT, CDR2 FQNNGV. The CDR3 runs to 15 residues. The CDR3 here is CASSLVGSRNYEQYF. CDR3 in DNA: TGTGCCAGCAGCTTAGTCGGATCGCGTAACTACGAGCAGTACTTC. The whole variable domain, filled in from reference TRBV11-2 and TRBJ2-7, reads EAGVAQSPRYKIIEKRQSVAFWCNPISGHATLYWYQQILGQGPKLLIQFQNNGVVDDSQLPKDRFSAERLKGVDSTLKIQPAKLEDSAVYLCASSLVGSRNYEQYFGPGTRLTVT.

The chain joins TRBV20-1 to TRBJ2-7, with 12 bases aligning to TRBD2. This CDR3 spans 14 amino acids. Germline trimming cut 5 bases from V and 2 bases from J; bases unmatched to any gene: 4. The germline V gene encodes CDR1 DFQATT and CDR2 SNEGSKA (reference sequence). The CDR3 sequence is CSAFLAGGAYEQYF. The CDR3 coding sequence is TGCAGTGCTTTCCTAGCGGGAGGGGCCTACGAGCAGTACTTC.

The CDR3 region is CASSLQGASQPQHF. CDR3 DNA: TGTGCCAGCAGCTTACAGGGAGCATCTCAGCCCCAGCATTTT. This chain uses TRBV7-9 with TRBJ1-5; weak D call: TRBD1 (5 bases). With 2 bases removed from V and 6 bases from J, the gap between germline ends came to 11 bases. The CDR3 covers 14 residues. Germline CDR1 is SEHNR and CDR2 is FQNEAQ (reference sequence).

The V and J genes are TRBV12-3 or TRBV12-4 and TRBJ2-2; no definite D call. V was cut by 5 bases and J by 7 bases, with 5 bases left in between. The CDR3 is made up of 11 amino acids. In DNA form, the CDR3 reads TGTGCCAGCAGTCAACGCGGGGAGCTGTTTTTT. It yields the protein CASSQRGELFF.

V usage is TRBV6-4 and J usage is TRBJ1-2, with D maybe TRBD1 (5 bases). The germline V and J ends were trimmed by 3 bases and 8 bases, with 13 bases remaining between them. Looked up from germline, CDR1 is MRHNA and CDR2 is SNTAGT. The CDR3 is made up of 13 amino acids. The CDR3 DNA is TGTGCCAGCAGTGAGAGAGGGGCCGGGGGCTACACCTTC. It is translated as CASSERGAGGYTF.

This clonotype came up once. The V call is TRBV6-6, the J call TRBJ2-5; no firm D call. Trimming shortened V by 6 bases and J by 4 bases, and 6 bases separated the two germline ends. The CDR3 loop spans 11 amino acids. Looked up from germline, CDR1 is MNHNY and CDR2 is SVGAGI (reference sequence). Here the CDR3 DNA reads TGTGCCAGCAGGTCCATAGAGACCCAGTACTTC. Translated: CASRSIETQYF.

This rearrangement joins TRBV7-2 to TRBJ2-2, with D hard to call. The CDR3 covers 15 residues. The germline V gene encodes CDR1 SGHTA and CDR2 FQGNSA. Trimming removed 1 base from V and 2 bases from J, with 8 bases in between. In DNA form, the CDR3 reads TGTGCCAGCAGCTTAGTGGCTCGTAACACCGGGGAGCTGTTTTTT. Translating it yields CASSLVARNTGELFF.

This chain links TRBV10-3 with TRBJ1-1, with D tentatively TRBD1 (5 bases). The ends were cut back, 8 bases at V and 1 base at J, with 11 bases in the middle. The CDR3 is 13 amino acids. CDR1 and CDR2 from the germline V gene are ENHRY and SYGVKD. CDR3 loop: CAIGRGGNTEAFF. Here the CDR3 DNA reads TGTGCCATCGGTAGGGGAGGGAACACTGAAGCTTTCTTT.

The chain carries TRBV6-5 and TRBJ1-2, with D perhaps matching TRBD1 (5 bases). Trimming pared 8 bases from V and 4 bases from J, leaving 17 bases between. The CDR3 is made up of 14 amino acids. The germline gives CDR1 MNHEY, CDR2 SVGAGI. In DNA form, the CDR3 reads TGTGCCAGCTCCTCATGGGGCGAGGTCTATGGCTACACCTTC. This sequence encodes CASSSWGEVYGYTF.

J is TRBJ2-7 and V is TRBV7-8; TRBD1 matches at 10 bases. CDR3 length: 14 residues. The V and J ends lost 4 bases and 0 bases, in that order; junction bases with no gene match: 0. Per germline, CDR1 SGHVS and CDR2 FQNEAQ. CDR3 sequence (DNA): TGTGCCAGCAGCTGGGACAGGGGCTCCTACGAGCAGTACTTC. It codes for CASSWDRGSYEQYF.

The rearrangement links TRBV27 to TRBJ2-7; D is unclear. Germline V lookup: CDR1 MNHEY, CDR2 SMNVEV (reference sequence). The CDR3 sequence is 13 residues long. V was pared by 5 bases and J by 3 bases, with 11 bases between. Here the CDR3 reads CASSRSPDYEQYF. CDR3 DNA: TGTGCCAGCAGTCGATCTCCCGACTACGAGCAGTACTTC.

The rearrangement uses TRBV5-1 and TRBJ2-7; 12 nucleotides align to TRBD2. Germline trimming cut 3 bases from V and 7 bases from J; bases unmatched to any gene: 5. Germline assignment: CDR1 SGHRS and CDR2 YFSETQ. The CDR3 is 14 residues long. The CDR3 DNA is TGCGCCAGCAGCTATGGGACTAGCGGGCGTGAGCAGTACTTC. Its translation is CASSYGTSGREQYF. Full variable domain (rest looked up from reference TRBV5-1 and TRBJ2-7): KAGVTQTPRYLIKTRGQQVTLSCSPISGHRSVSWYQQTPGQGLQFLFEYFSETQRNKGNFPGRFSGRQFSNSRSEMNVSTLELGDSALYLCASSYGTSGREQYFGPGTRLTVT.

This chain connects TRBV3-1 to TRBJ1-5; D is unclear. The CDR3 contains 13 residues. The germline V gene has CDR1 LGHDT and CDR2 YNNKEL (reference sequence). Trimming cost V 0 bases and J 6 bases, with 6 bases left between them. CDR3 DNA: TGTGCCAGCAGCCAAGATCCCGGTCAGCCCCAGCATTTT. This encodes CASSQDPGQPQHF.

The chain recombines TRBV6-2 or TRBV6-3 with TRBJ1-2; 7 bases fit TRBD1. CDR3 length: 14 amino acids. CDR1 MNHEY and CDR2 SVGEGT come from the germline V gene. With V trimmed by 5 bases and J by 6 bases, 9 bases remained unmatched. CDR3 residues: CASSPGGTSHGYTF. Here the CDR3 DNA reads TGTGCCAGCAGTCCAGGGGGAACATCCCATGGCTACACCTTC.

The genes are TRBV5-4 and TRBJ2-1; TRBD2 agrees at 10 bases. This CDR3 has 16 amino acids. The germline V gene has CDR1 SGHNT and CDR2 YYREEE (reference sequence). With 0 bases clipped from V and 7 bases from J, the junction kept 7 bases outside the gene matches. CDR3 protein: CASSLAGSGGRNEQFF. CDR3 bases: TGTGCCAGCAGCTTGGCCGGTAGCGGGGGGCGGAATGAGCAGTTCTTC.

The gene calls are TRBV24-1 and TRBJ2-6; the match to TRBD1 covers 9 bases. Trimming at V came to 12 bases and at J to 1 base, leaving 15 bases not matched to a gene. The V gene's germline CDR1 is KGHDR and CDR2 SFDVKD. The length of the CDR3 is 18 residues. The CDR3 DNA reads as TGTGCCGGAGGCGGGACAGGGTTATTGGGGTCTGGGGCCAACGTCCTGACTTTC. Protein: CAGGGTGLLGSGANVLTF.

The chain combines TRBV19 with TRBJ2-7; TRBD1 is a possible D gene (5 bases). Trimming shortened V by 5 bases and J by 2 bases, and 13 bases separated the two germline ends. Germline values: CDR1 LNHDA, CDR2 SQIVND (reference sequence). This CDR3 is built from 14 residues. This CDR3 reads CASSGMGRAYEQYF. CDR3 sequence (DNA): TGTGCCAGTAGTGGGATGGGGCGAGCCTACGAGCAGTACTTC. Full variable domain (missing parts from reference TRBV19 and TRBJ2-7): DGGITQSPKYLFRKEGQNVTLSCEQNLNHDAMYWYRQDPGQGLRLIYYSQIVNDFQKGDIAEGYSVSREKKESFPLTVTSAQKNPTAFYLCASSGMGRAYEQYFGPGTRLTVT.

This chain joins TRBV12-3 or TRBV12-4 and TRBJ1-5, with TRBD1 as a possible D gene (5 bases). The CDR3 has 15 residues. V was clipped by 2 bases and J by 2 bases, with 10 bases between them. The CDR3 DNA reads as TGTGCCAGCAGTTTACGAGACAGTCGCAATCAGCCCCAGCATTTT. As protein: CASSLRDSRNQPQHF.

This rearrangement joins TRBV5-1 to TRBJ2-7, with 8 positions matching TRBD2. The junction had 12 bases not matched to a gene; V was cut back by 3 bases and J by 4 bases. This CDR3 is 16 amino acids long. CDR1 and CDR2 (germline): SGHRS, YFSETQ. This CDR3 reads CASSSLGAGGFYEQYF. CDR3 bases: TGCGCCAGCAGCTCCTTAGGGGCGGGAGGTTTTTACGAGCAGTACTTC.

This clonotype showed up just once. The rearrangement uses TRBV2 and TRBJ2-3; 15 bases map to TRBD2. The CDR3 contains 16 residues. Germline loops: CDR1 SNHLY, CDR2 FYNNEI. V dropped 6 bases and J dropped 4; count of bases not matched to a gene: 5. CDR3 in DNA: TGTGCCAGCAGGCCCGGACTAGCGGGAGGGGCAGATACGCAGTATTTT. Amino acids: CASRPGLAGGADTQYF.